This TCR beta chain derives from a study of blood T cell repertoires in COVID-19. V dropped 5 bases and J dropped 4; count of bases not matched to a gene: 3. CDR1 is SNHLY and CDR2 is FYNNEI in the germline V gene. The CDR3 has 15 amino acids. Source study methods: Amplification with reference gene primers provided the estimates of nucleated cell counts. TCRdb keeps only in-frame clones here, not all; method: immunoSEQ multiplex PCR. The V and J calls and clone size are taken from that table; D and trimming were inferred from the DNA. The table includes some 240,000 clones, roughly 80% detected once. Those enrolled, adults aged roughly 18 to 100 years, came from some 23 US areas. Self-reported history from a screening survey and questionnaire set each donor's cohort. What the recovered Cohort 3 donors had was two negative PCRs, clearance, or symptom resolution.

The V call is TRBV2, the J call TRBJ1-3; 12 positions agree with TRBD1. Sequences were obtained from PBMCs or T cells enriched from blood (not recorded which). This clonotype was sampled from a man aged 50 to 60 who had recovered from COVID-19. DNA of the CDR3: TGTGCCAGCAGTCGGGACAGGGGGCCGGGAAACACCATATATTTT. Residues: CASSRDRGPGNTIYF.